One sample yielded the 13 T cell receptor beta chains listed below, sequenced in a study of blood T cell repertoires in COVID-19 (dated by TCRdb to about 2020). Library creation used the immunoSEQ multiplex PCR assay. This is the immuneACCESS table as TCRdb keeps it, with only in-frame sequences that have V and J called. A part of the clones is gone; compared with another copy, unresolved V genes explain less than half, and the rest is unexplained. A total of about 380,000 clones appear in this sample, more than 75% of them only once. The ten largest clones represent around 1.2% of the sample. Material for sequencing was PBMCs or T cells enriched from blood (not recorded which). All receptors come from a woman aged 18-29 years who had recovered from COVID-19.

In nucleotides, the CDR3 is TGCGCCAGCAGCATACAGGGTTTAGGGGGCAATCAGCCCCAGCATTTT. It codes for CASSIQGLGGNQPQHF. V is TRBV5-1 and J is TRBJ1-5; the D gene is possibly TRBD1 (6 bases). In germline, CDR1 is SGHRS, CDR2 YFSETQ. With 4 bases removed from V and 2 bases from J, the gap between germline ends came to 16 bases. The CDR3 spans 16 residues.

A single count supports this clone. The V gene is TRBV5-6, the J gene TRBJ2-2, with TRBD2 as a possible D gene (6 bases). The germline gives CDR1 SGHDT, CDR2 YYEEEE. V lost 0 bases to trimming and J lost 5 bases, with 11 bases between them. The CDR3 contains 15 residues. CDR3 coding DNA: TGTGCCAGCAGCTTGGGACTAGGACGGACCGGGGAGCTGTTTTTT. Amino acid sequence: CASSLGLGRTGELFF.

The rearrangement joins TRBV18 to TRBJ1-1; no clear D. This CDR3 comprises 13 residues. The germline CDR1 and CDR2 sequences are KGHSH and LQKENI. Trimming took off 0 bases at V and 5 bases at J, with 7 bases between the two ends. CDR3: CASSPPGRTEAFF. The CDR3 region has the DNA TGTGCCAGCTCACCACCGGGGAGGACTGAAGCTTTCTTT.

The chain is built from TRBV27 and TRBJ2-3; possibly TRBD1 for D (6 bases). V dropped 8 bases and J dropped 2 bases, with 11 bases sitting between them. The germline V gene has CDR1 MNHEY and CDR2 SMNVEV (reference sequence). The CDR3 loop spans 13 amino acids. CDR3 coding DNA: TGTGCCAGCCAGGGACACATCACAGATACGCAGTATTTT. Translating it yields CASQGHITDTQYF.

J is TRBJ2-7 and V is TRBV19; TRBD1 matches at 8 bases. CDR1 is LNHDA, CDR2 SQIVND, per germline (reference sequence). V trimming: 9 bases; J trimming: 3 bases; junction bases outside the gene matches: 7. The CDR3 sequence is 13 residues long. The CDR3 spells CASRQGTHYEQYF. CDR3 sequence (DNA): TGTGCCAGCAGACAGGGGACTCACTACGAGCAGTACTTC. Full variable domain (rest looked up from reference TRBV19 and TRBJ2-7): DGGITQSPKYLFRKEGQNVTLSCEQNLNHDAMYWYRQDPGQGLRLIYYSQIVNDFQKGDIAEGYSVSREKKESFPLTVTSAQKNPTAFYLCASRQGTHYEQYFGPGTRLTVT.

The table lists this clone with many counts. The chain employs TRBV25-1 and TRBJ1-6; 8 bases match TRBD1. Losses at the gene ends were 3 bases for V and 3 bases for J; bases not matched to a gene: 4. CDR1 MGHDK and CDR2 SYGVNS come from the germline V gene. The CDR3 is made up of 16 amino acids. The CDR3 region is CASSDGQGIYNSPLHF. The CDR3 nucleotides read TGTGCCAGCAGTGATGGACAGGGCATCTATAATTCACCCCTCCACTTT.

This clone was seen a handful of times. The rearrangement links TRBV7-3 to TRBJ2-7; a weak D match, TRBD1 (6 bases). The CDR3 consists of 13 residues. Germline-derived CDR1 and CDR2 are SGHTA and FQGTGA. With 1 base removed from V and 7 bases from J, the gap between germline ends came to 11 bases. CDR3 coding DNA: TGTGCCAGCAGCTTAATTTCCGGACAGGAGCAGTACTTC. It codes for CASSLISGQEQYF.

The CDR3 nucleotides are TGCGCCAGCAGCTTGGATAGCCAAAATTCACCCCTCCACTTT. Protein product: CASSLDSQNSPLHF. This chain links TRBV5-1 with TRBJ1-6; D gene uncertain. This CDR3 region has 14 residues. The V gene's germline CDR1 is SGHRS and CDR2 YFSETQ. V gave up 0 bases and J gave up 7 bases, with 8 bases separating them.

V and J are TRBV5-6 and TRBJ2-6, with a tentative D call TRBD1 (5 bases). Germline V gene data show CDR1 as SGHDT and CDR2 as YYEEEE. This CDR3 comprises 19 residues. V shed 0 bases and J shed 0 bases, with 16 bases lying between them. CDR3 DNA sequence: TGTGCCAGCAGCTTGGTCCCCCCCGCAGGGTACTCTGGGGCCAACGTCCTGACTTTC. It translates to CASSLVPPAGYSGANVLTF. The full variable domain, in which reference TRBV5-6 and TRBJ2-6 provide the parts outside the CDR3, is DAGVTQSPTHLIKTRGQQVTLRCSPKSGHDTVSWYQQALGQGPQFIFQYYEEEERQRGNFPDRFSGHQFPNYSSELNVNALLLGDSALYLCASSLVPPAGYSGANVLTFGAGSRLTVL.

The chain couples TRBV19 to TRBJ1-5; D gene ambiguous. The CDR3 runs 14 residues. Germline V lookup: CDR1 LNHDA, CDR2 SQIVND (reference sequence). V was cut by 3 bases and J by 3 bases, with 9 bases left in between. The CDR3 protein is CASSINSFNQPQHF. The CDR3 DNA reads as TGTGCCAGTAGTATTAACAGCTTCAATCAGCCCCAGCATTTT.

V usage is TRBV19 and J usage is TRBJ2-7; 8 bases are shared with TRBD1. The CDR3 totals 13 residues. Trimming removed 11 bases from V and 0 bases from J; junction bases left unmatched: 6. Germline V gene sequence: CDR1 LNHDA, CDR2 SQIVND (reference sequence). CDR3 nucleotide sequence: TGTGCCCTTACAGGGGGAGCCTCCTACGAGCAGTACTTC. This translates into CALTGGASYEQYF.

This clone was counted a single time. CDR3 residues: CAISESGLTNTEAFF. In DNA, the CDR3 is TGTGCCATCAGTGAGTCCGGACTAACTAACACTGAAGCTTTCTTT. V is TRBV10-3 and J is TRBJ1-1; D is unclear. Germline V gives CDR1 ENHRY, CDR2 SYGVKD. The V gene lost 0 bases and the J gene lost 2 bases, with 10 bases spanning the gap. This CDR3 has 15 amino acids.

This chain links TRBV7-2 with TRBJ2-7; 8 nucleotides line up with TRBD2. CDR3 length: 15 residues. Per the germline V gene, CDR1 is SGHTA and CDR2 is FQGNSA. The ends lost 0 bases at V and 2 bases at J; junction bases unmatched: 3. CDR3 DNA sequence: TGTGCCAGCAGCTTAGCGACTAGCGCTCCCTACGAGCAGTACTTC. Protein sequence: CASSLATSAPYEQYF.